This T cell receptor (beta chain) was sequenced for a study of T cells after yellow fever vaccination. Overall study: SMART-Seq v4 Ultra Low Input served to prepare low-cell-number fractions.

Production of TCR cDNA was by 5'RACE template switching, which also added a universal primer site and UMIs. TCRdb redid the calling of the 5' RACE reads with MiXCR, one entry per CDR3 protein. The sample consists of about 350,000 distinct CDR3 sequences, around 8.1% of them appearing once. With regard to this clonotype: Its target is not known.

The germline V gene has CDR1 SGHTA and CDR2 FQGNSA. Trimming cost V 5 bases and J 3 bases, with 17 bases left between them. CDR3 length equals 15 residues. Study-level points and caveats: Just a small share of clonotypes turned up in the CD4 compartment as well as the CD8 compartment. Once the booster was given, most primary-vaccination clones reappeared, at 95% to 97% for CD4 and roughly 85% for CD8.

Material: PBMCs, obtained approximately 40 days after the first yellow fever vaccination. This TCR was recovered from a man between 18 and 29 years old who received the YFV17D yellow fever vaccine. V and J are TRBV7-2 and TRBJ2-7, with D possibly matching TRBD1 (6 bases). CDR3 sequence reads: CASSVTRGGYYEQYV. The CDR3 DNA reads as TGTGCCAGCAGCGTAACCAGGGGTGGGTACTACGAGCAGTACGTC.